Following are 23 T cell receptor beta chains from one sample sequenced in a study of blood T cells in healthy people across ages. A second PCR, run for about 7 to 11 cycles, used a sample-barcoded 5' primer plus a J-beta primer mix. TCRdb re-called the 5' RACE reads with MiXCR, one entry per CDR3 protein. The sample yields around 990,000 distinct CDR3 sequences, more than 30% seen once. The material sequenced was blood. Source of these receptors: a man between 18 and 35 years old in good health.

In its sample, this clonotype was seen a few times. The chain joins TRBV12-5 to TRBJ2-3; TRBD2 is a possible D gene (5 bases). This CDR3 contains 16 residues. Trimming took off 0 bases at V and 1 base at J, with 11 bases between the two ends. The germline gives CDR1 LGHNT, CDR2 FRNRAP. CDR3 residues: CASGLVVLEGTDTQYF. The CDR3 DNA follows: TGTGCTAGTGGTTTGGTAGTGCTGGAGGGCACAGATACGCAGTATTTT.

There are a few counts of this clonotype. Here the CDR3 DNA reads TGTGCCAGCAAATTGTACAGGTCTATCAACGAGCAGTACTTC. Its translation: CASKLYRSINEQYF. This rearrangement joins TRBV6-2 or TRBV6-3 to TRBJ2-7, with a tentative D call TRBD1 (5 bases). This CDR3 region has 14 residues. Trimming removed 7 bases from V and 5 bases from J, with 18 bases in between. Germline V gene data show CDR1 as MNHEY and CDR2 as SVGEGT.

Only a few counts were recorded for this clonotype. The chain couples TRBV11-1 to TRBJ2-3; the D call may be TRBD1 or TRBD2 (6 bases each). CDR1 and CDR2 (germline): SGHAT, FQDESV (reference sequence). The CDR3 length is 15 residues. V lost 4 bases to trimming and J lost 3 bases, with 14 bases between them. The CDR3 coding sequence is TGTGCCAGCAGCTCACAGGGAGGAGTTACAGATACGCAGTATTTT. The encoded protein is CASSSQGGVTDTQYF.

The CDR3 reads CASSHDGQNSPLHF. CDR3 nucleotides: TGTGCCAGCAGCCACGACGGCCAAAATTCACCCCTCCACTTT. The V call is TRBV5-5, the J call TRBJ1-6; D is uncertain. CDR1 is SGHKS, CDR2 YYEKEE, per germline (reference sequence). This CDR3 spans 14 amino acids. Deletions cut 4 bases from V and 7 bases from J, with 12 bases between.

The rearrangement uses TRBV6-5 and TRBJ2-2; the match to TRBD1 covers 7 bases. V lost 0 bases to trimming and J lost 7 bases; unmatched junction nucleotides: 8. The germline gives CDR1 MNHEY, CDR2 SVGAGI. The CDR3 totals 16 residues. CDR3 nucleotides: TGTGCCAGCAGTTACTCGACAGGGACCGGGGACGGGGAGCTGTTTTTT. Its translation is CASSYSTGTGDGELFF.

The V call is TRBV6-2 or TRBV6-3, the J call TRBJ1-1, with a possible D match to TRBD1 (6 bases). V lost 5 bases and J 6 bases, leaving 10 bases between the germline ends. Germline CDR1 MNHEY, CDR2 SVGEGT. This CDR3 comprises 12 residues. The CDR3 spells CASSRTGSEAFF. CDR3 nucleotide sequence: TGTGCCAGCAGTCGCACAGGGTCTGAAGCTTTCTTT.

This chain joins TRBV12-3 or TRBV12-4 and TRBJ1-2; unclear D gene. V shed 5 bases and J shed 2 bases, with 12 bases lying between them. The CDR3 spans 14 residues. CDR3 in DNA: TGTGCCAGCAGTGTCGCGGGGAGAAACTATGGCTACACCTTC. Translation: CASSVAGRNYGYTF.

This clonotype was detected a few times. The gene calls are TRBV14 and TRBJ1-1, with TRBD1 as a possible D gene (6 bases). CDR3 size: 15 residues. Trimming took off 4 bases at V and 4 bases at J, with 16 bases between the two ends. CDR1 and CDR2 from the germline V gene are SGHDN and FVKESK. The CDR3 coding sequence is TGTGCCAGCAGCCTCCTTGGGGGGCGGGGCACTGAAGCTTTCTTT. Translating gives CASSLLGGRGTEAFF.

This sequence joins TRBV4-2 and TRBJ1-2, with D possibly TRBD1 on 6 matching bases. CDR3 size: 15 residues. Trimming removed 6 bases at V and 5 bases at J, with 19 bases between. Germline assignment: CDR1 LGHNA and CDR2 YNFKEQ. The CDR3 DNA reads TGTGCCAGCAGACTAGAGAACAGGGCCCTTTATGGCTACACCTTC. It yields the protein CASRLENRALYGYTF.

This clonotype was detected a few times. J is TRBJ1-2 and V is TRBV5-6; D not certain. The CDR3 is 16 residues long. Trimming left V 0 bases short and J 3 bases short, with 15 bases between. The germline V gene has CDR1 SGHDT and CDR2 YYEEEE. CDR3 sequence (DNA): TGTGCCAGCAGCTTGGACATAGTCGCCGCGGACTATGGCTACACCTTC. As protein: CASSLDIVAADYGYTF.

This clonotype came up a few times. The rearrangement links TRBV6-2 or TRBV6-3 to TRBJ2-7, with D possibly being TRBD1 or TRBD2 (5 bases each). Germline CDR1 reads MNHEY; CDR2 reads SVGEGT. The CDR3 length is 17 residues. V gave up 6 bases and J gave up 1 base, with 22 bases separating them. The CDR3 protein is CASSPRGSPGRSYEQYF. The CDR3, as DNA: TGTGCCAGCAGCCCACGGGGCTCTCCGGGGCGTTCCTACGAGCAGTACTTC.

This clonotype was counted a few times. The rearrangement joins TRBV7-9 to TRBJ1-1; D is uncertain. The CDR3 is 15 residues long. Per the germline V gene, CDR1 is SEHNR and CDR2 is FQNEAQ (reference sequence). Trimming cost V 6 bases and J 2 bases, with 16 bases left between them. Written as DNA, the CDR3 is TGTGCCAGCAGAGGTGAACGAGGTGGTAACACTGAAGCTTTCTTT. Translated: CASRGERGGNTEAFF.

This chain connects TRBV27 to TRBJ2-1, with 13 bases fitting TRBD2. Germline V gene sequence: CDR1 MNHEY, CDR2 SMNVEV (reference sequence). This CDR3 has 16 residues. V lost 2 bases and J lost 4; bases outside the gene matches: 2. The DNA for the CDR3 is TGTGCCAGCAGTTTAATACTAGCGGGGGGGTACAATGAGCAGTTCTTC. Amino acids: CASSLILAGGYNEQFF.

The chain joins TRBV10-3 to TRBJ1-5; no clear D. V lost 3 bases and J 5 bases, leaving 11 bases between the germline ends. CDR3 length: 14 residues. CDR1 and CDR2 (germline): ENHRY, SYGVKD. CDR3 nucleotides: TGTGCCATCAGTGACTCGGACGGTGATCAGCCCCAGCATTTT. The encoded protein is CAISDSDGDQPQHF.

V and J are TRBV28 and TRBJ2-3; D gene unclear. The CDR3 is 15 amino acids. Germline lookup yields CDR1 MDHEN and CDR2 SYDVKM. V lost 5 bases, J lost 1 base, and 13 bases lay in between. The CDR3, as DNA: TGTGCCAGCAGTCCCTCGAGTTGGGGCACAGATACGCAGTATTTT. The encoded protein is CASSPSSWGTDTQYF.

The chain joins TRBV20-1 to TRBJ1-6, with D maybe TRBD1 (5 bases). V was shortened by 2 bases and J by 6 bases, with 14 bases between the two germline ends. This CDR3 has 15 residues. The germline CDR1 and CDR2 sequences are DFQATT and SNEGSKA (reference sequence). The CDR3 protein is CSARRIGRGNSPLHF. The CDR3 DNA reads as TGCAGTGCTAGAAGGATCGGAAGGGGTAATTCACCCCTCCACTTT.

This clonotype was counted at least ten times. This sequence joins TRBV28 and TRBJ2-3, with D hard to call. The germline CDR1 and CDR2 sequences are MDHEN and SYDVKM. The CDR3 contains 14 residues. V dropped 7 bases and J dropped 0 bases, with 11 bases sitting between them. CDR3 loop: CASIGRTSTDTQYF. The CDR3 DNA is TGTGCCAGCATCGGCAGAACTAGCACAGATACGCAGTATTTT.

The genes are TRBV27 and TRBJ2-3; the D gene is possibly TRBD2 (6 bases). The CDR3 runs 13 residues. V was cut by 5 bases and J by 7 bases, with 13 bases left in between. From germline, CDR1 is MNHEY and CDR2 SMNVEV (reference sequence). The CDR3 bases are TGTGCCAGCAGTCCTTGGGACTTACATACGCAGTATTTT. Protein product: CASSPWDLHTQYF.

This clonotype was seen a handful of times. This rearrangement joins TRBV28 to TRBJ2-3; D is unclear. Deletions cut 7 bases from V and 2 bases from J, with 19 bases between. CDR1 and CDR2 from the germline V gene are MDHEN and SYDVKM. The CDR3 extends over 16 amino acids. The CDR3 region has the DNA TGTGCCAGCACGGAAGGCGGCTACGGTTTCACAGATACGCAGTATTTT. Residues: CASTEGGYGFTDTQYF.

This clonotype was observed a handful of times. The chain recombines TRBV7-9 with TRBJ2-7, with D uncertain. The V end lost 4 bases, the J end lost 6 bases, and 7 bases lay between the germline ends. The CDR3 has 11 amino acids. Germline loops: CDR1 SEHNR, CDR2 FQNEAQ (reference sequence). The CDR3 nucleotides read TGTGCCAGCAGCTCAAAATCCGAGCAGTACTTC. Its translation is CASSSKSEQYF.

The rearrangement links TRBV12-3 or TRBV12-4 to TRBJ2-2, with 7 bases aligning to TRBD1. CDR3 length: 15 amino acids. V dropped 10 bases and J dropped 3; count of bases not matched to a gene: 11. CDR3 amino acids: CAIISSGTDTGELFF. The CDR3 coding sequence is TGTGCCATCATTTCCTCCGGGACAGACACCGGGGAGCTGTTTTTT.

This CDR3 is CASSQDRRAFF. DNA of the CDR3: TGTGCCAGCAGCCAAGACCGCCGCGCTTTCTTT. The chain carries TRBV14 and TRBJ1-1; D not certain. Germline-derived CDR1 and CDR2 are SGHDN and FVKESK. There are 11 residues in the CDR3. Trimming took 0 bases from V and 11 from J, leaving 7 bases between them. Variable domain in full (rest from reference TRBV14 and TRBJ1-1): EAGVTQFPSHSVIEKGQTVTLRCDPISGHDNLYWYRRVMGKEIKFLLHFVKESKQDESGMPNNRFLAERTGGTYSTLKVQPAELEDSGVYFCASSQDRRAFFGQGTRLTVV.

This chain uses TRBV2 with TRBJ2-5, with D perhaps matching TRBD1 (5 bases). Trimming removed 2 bases at V and 13 bases at J, with 17 bases between. CDR3 length: 13 amino acids. The germline CDR1 and CDR2 sequences are SNHLY and FYNNEI. As DNA, the CDR3 is TGTGCCAGCAGTGAAAGGGGTCGAGAAAAAGGGTACTTC. Encoded protein: CASSERGREKGYF.